This entry lists 6 T cell receptor beta chains sequenced from one sample in a study of CXCR3-negative and CXCR3-positive naive CD8 T cells (dated by TCRdb to about 2019). TCRdb names NextSeq 550 as the instrument used. The Human TCR Profiling Kit (MiLaboratory) was used to make UMI-labeled 5' RACE TRB cDNA libraries. One entry per CDR3 protein sequence results from the TCRdb reprocessing of the reads, with DNA left out. The sample has about 84,000 distinct CDR3 sequences on record. The biggest ten clones account for about 0.62% of the sample. The antigens of these receptors remain unknown. Overall study results and their limits: Compared with CXCR3-negative naive cells, CXCR3-positive naive cells had TRB CDR3s with higher hydrophobicity (lower Kidera factor 4), lower energy, and higher strength and volume indices.

The sample comprised naive CXCR3+ CD8+ T cells from blood. This specimen's cell subset or site label, per the study, means: CD45RO-CCR7+CD27+CD95- naive CD8+ T cells expressing CXCR3 (TNR3+). The receptor set was obtained from a human donor in good health. Some clones in this sample may be carry-over from other donors' samples.

This rearrangement joins TRBV7-2 to TRBJ2-7; TCRdb gives TRBD1 as the D gene, but with no DNA this cannot be confirmed. Germline CDR1 reads SGHTA; CDR2 reads FQGNSA. The CDR3 covers 16 residues. The CDR3 here is CASSFMGLGAAYEQYF. Filled out from reference TRBV7-2 and TRBJ2-7, the complete variable domain reads GAGVSQSPSNKVTEKGKDVELRCDPISGHTALYWYRQSLGQGLEFLIYFQGNSAPDKSGLPSDRFSAERTGGSVSTLTIQRTQQEDSAVYLCASSFMGLGAAYEQYFGPGTRLTVT.

The rearrangement links TRBV6-2 or TRBV6-3 to TRBJ2-3; TCRdb reports TRBD2, a call that lacks DNA to check it against. The CDR3 contains 19 residues. The germline V gene has CDR1 MNHEY and CDR2 SVGEGT. CDR3 amino acids: CASSYTGLAGPQDTDTQYF.

The chain links TRBV27 to TRBJ1-5. Looked up from germline, CDR1 is MNHEY and CDR2 is SMNVEV (reference sequence). CDR3 length equals 14 residues. The CDR3 protein is CASSLGDSNQPQHF.

The chain couples TRBV7-9 to TRBJ2-5; absent DNA, TCRdb's TRBD1 call cannot be checked. Germline V lookup: CDR1 SEHNR, CDR2 FQNEAQ (reference sequence). CDR3 length: 15 amino acids. The CDR3 here is CASSSMGQGVETQYF.

The genes are TRBV28 and TRBJ2-5; TCRdb selects TRBD2, and the lack of DNA leaves this call unchecked. Germline V CDR1 and CDR2: MDHEN, SYDVKM. The CDR3 has 16 residues. CDR3 in amino acids: CASSLGLAGGGETQYF.

This CDR3 reads CASSEAGGISNEQFF. The J gene is TRBJ2-1, the V gene TRBV6-1; checking the TCRdb D call of TRBD2 is not possible without DNA. CDR3 length: 15 amino acids. CDR1 is MNHNS and CDR2 is SASEGT in the germline V gene.